One and the same sample provided the 7 T cell receptor beta chains below, sequenced in a study of OX40 agonist ivuxolimab in advanced cancers. Generated by immunoSEQ multiplex PCR, the TCRdb table keeps only in-frame clones and is missing some. The table has about 2,800 clones, over 55% seen once. Sequencing used CD4+ or CD8+ T cells sorted from blood, obtained in a trial of the OX40 agonist ivuxolimab. Receptor source: an adult with an advanced solid tumor such as melanoma, head and neck, liver or kidney cancer.

DNA for the CDR3: TGTGCCAGCAGCCAAGATTGGGGACTTTGGGGGTCCTACGAGCAGTACTTC. It specifies CASSQDWGLWGSYEQYF. The rearrangement links TRBV14 to TRBJ2-7, with TRBD2 as a possible D gene (6 bases). Germline assignment: CDR1 SGHDN and CDR2 FVKESK. The CDR3 has 17 amino acids. V was trimmed by 0 bases and J by 1 base, leaving 16 bases between them.

This clone was seen a few times. The sample carries other DNA sequences with the same CDR3. The rearrangement uses TRBV29-1 and TRBJ1-1; 11 bases align to TRBD1. The germline V gene encodes CDR1 SQVTM and CDR2 ANQGSEA. This CDR3 is 15 amino acids long. Unmatched junction bases numbered 1, after V lost 1 base and J lost 0 bases. The CDR3 sequence: CSVEGDRGMNTEAFF. CDR3 in DNA: TGCAGCGTTGAAGGGGACAGGGGGATGAACACTGAAGCTTTCTTT.

V gene TRBV9 combines with J gene TRBJ2-3; D is possibly TRBD1 or TRBD2 (5 bases each). Trimming stripped 3 bases from V and 4 bases from J, with 9 bases between. Germline values: CDR1 SGDLS, CDR2 YYNGEE. The CDR3 has 13 amino acids. CDR3 loop: CASSEGSPDTQYF. In nucleotides, the CDR3 is TGTGCCAGCAGCGAGGGGAGCCCAGATACGCAGTATTTT. The full variable domain, completed using reference TRBV9 and TRBJ2-3, is DSGVTQTPKHLITATGQRVTLRCSPRSGDLSVYWYQQSLDQGLQFLIQYYNGEERAKGNILERFSAQQFPDLHSELNLSSLELGDSALYFCASSEGSPDTQYFGPGTRLTVL.

This clone has a handful of counts. J is TRBJ2-3 and V is TRBV7-8; 10 nucleotides match TRBD1. V shed 1 base, J shed 4 bases, and the junction held 14 bases outside the gene matches. CDR3 length: 19 residues. The V gene's germline CDR1 is SGHVS and CDR2 FQNEAQ. CDR3: CASSLVGAVGTGDSDTQYF. CDR3 bases: TGTGCCAGCAGCTTAGTAGGGGCTGTCGGGACAGGGGATTCAGATACGCAGTATTTT. Looking up the rest from reference TRBV7-8 and TRBJ2-3 gives the full variable domain: GAGVSQSPRYKVAKRGQDVALRCDPISGHVSLFWYQQALGQGPEFLTYFQNEAQLDKSGLPSDRFFAERPEGSVSTLKIQRTQQEDSAVYLCASSLVGAVGTGDSDTQYFGPGTRLTVL.

The V and J genes are TRBV11-3 and TRBJ1-4, with D possibly being TRBD1 (5 bases). The germline CDR1 and CDR2 sequences are SGHNT and YENEEA. Deletions cut 5 bases from V and 8 bases from J, with 15 bases between. There are 14 residues in the CDR3. Here the CDR3 DNA reads TGTGCCAGCAGCCCCCCCAGGGTGAGAGAAAAACTGTTTTTT. Amino acids: CASSPPRVREKLFF.

This chain joins TRBV6-6 and TRBJ2-1; D remains ambiguous. This CDR3 is 16 amino acids long. The V end lost 4 bases, the J end lost 5 bases, and 18 bases lay between the germline ends. Germline values: CDR1 MNHNY, CDR2 SVGAGI (reference sequence). The DNA of the CDR3 is TGTGCCAGCAGTTCTCTGCCGGGCGGAATAGACAATGAGCAGTTCTTC. Its protein product is CASSSLPGGIDNEQFF.

V usage is TRBV27 and J usage is TRBJ2-7, with D perhaps TRBD2 (5 bases). CDR1 is MNHEY, CDR2 SMNVEV, per germline (reference sequence). This CDR3 is built from 12 residues. The V and J ends lost 5 bases and 3 bases respectively, with 8 bases between them. In DNA form, the CDR3 reads TGTGCCAGCAGTCCCGGACTCTACGAGCAGTACTTC. This encodes CASSPGLYEQYF.